This T cell receptor (beta chain) came from a study of tumor-infiltrating lymphocytes in oesophageal squamous cell carcinoma. The sample holds a few counts of this clonotype. CDR3 length equals 11 residues. Germline lookup yields CDR1 MNHNY and CDR2 SVGAGI (reference sequence). TCRdb re-analysed the PCR reads in MiXCR, keeping a single row per CDR3 protein. This table holds 10,000 or so distinct CDR3 sequences, less than 75% found once. The chain recombines TRBV6-6 with TRBJ2-1; a weak D match, TRBD1 (5 bases). The J call may be wrong; the DNA end is better matched by TRBJ2-7. Sequencing was done on a sample of esophageal tumor tissue. The TCR was taken from a female donor with esophageal squamous cell carcinoma. This chain's CDR3 is CASSYRGEQYF. The CDR3 DNA sequence: TGTGCCAGCAGTTACAGGGGCGAGCAGTACTTC.